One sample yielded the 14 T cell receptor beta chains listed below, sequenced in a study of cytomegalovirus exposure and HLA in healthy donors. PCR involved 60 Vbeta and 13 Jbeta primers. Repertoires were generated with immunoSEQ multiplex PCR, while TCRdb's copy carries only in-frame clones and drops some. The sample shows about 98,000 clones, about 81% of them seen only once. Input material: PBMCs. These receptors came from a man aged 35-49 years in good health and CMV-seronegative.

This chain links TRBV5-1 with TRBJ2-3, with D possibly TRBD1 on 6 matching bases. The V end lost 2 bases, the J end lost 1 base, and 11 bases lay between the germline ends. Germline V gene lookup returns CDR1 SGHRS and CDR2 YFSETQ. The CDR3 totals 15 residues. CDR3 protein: CASSLQGPRTDTQYF. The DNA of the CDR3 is TGCGCCAGCAGCTTACAGGGCCCTCGCACAGATACGCAGTATTTT.

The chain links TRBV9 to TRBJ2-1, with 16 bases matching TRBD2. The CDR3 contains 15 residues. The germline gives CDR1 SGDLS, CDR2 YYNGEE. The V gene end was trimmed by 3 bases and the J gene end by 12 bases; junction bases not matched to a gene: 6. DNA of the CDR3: TGTGCCAGCAGCGCAGGGACTAGCGGGGGGGCCGGGCAGTTCTTC. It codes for CASSAGTSGGAGQFF.

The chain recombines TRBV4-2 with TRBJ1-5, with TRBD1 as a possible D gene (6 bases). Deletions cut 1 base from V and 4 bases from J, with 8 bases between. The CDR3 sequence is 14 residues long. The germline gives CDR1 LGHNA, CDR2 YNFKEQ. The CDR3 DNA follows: TGTGCCAGCAGCCAAGGGACAGTAAATCAGCCCCAGCATTTT. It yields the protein CASSQGTVNQPQHF.

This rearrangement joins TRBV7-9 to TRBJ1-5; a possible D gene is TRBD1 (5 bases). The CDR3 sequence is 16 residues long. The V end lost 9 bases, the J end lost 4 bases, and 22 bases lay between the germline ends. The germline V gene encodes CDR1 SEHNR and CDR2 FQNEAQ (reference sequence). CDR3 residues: CASTHWGSGTNQPQHF. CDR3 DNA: TGTGCCAGTACCCATTGGGGGTCGGGGACTAATCAGCCCCAGCATTTT. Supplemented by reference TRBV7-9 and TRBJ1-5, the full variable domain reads DTGVSQNPRHKITKRGQNVTFRCDPISEHNRLYWYRQTLGQGPEFLTYFQNEAQLEKSRLLSDRFSAERPKGSFSTLEIQRTEQGDSAMYLCASTHWGSGTNQPQHFGDGTRLSIL.

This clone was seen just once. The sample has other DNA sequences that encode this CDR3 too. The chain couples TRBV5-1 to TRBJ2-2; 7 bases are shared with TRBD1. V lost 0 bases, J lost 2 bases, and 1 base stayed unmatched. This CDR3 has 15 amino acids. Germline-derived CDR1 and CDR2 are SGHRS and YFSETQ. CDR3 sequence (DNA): TGCGCCAGCAGCTTGGGACAGGGCAACACCGGGGAGCTGTTTTTT. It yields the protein CASSLGQGNTGELFF.

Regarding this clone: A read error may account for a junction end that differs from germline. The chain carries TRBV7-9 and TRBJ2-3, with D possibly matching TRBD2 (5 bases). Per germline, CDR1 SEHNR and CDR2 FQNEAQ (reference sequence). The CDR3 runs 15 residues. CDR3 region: CANSLAIGNTDTQYF. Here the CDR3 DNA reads TGTGCCAACAGCTTAGCGATCGGTAACACAGATACGCAGTATTTT. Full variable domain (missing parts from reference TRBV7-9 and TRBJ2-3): DTGVSQNPRHKITKRGQNVTFRCDPISEHNRLYWYRQTLGQGPEFLTYFQNEAQLEKSRLLSDRFSAERPKGSFSTLEIQRTEQGDSAMYLCANSLAIGNTDTQYFGPGTRLTVL.

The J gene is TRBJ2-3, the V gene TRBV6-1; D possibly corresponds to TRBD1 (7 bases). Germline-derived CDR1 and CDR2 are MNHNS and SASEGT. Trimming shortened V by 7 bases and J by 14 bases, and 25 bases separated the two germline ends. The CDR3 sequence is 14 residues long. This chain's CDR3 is CASKDQGGFGFRYF. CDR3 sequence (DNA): TGTGCCAGCAAGGACCAGGGGGGTTTTGGATTTAGGTATTTT.

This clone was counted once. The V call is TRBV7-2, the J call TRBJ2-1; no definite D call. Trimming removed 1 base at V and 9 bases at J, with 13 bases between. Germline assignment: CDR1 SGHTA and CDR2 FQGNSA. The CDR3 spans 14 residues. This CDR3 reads CASSLELVTGEQFF. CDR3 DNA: TGTGCCAGCAGCTTAGAATTAGTTACGGGTGAGCAGTTCTTC.

The CDR3 nucleotides read TGTGCCAGCAGTGAAGCAGGGGGCAGGGAGACCCAGTACTTC. Translation gives CASSEAGGRETQYF. The genes are TRBV25-1 and TRBJ2-5; TRBD1 matches 8 bases. Germline V gene sequence: CDR1 MGHDK, CDR2 SYGVNS. The V and J ends lost 2 bases and 5 bases, in that order; junction bases with no gene match: 4. The CDR3 has 14 amino acids.

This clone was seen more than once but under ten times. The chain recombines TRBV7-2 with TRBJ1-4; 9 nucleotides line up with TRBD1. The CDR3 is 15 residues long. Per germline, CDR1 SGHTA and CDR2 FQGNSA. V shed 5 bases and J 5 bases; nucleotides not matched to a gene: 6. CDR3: CASSVMTGGNEKLFF. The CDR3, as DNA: TGTGCCAGCAGCGTCATGACAGGGGGAAATGAAAAACTGTTTTTT. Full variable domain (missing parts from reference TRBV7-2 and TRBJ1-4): GAGVSQSPSNKVTEKGKDVELRCDPISGHTALYWYRQSLGQGLEFLIYFQGNSAPDKSGLPSDRFSAERTGGSVSTLTIQRTQQEDSAVYLCASSVMTGGNEKLFFGSGTQLSVL.

This CDR3 reads CASSLSGGANTGELFF. The CDR3 DNA is TGCGCCAGCAGCTTGTCTGGGGGCGCGAACACCGGGGAGCTGTTTTTT. The V and J genes are TRBV5-1 and TRBJ2-2, with D tentatively TRBD1 (6 bases). CDR1 is SGHRS and CDR2 is YFSETQ in the germline V gene. The CDR3 loop spans 16 amino acids. V was shortened by 1 base and J by 0 bases, with 10 bases between the two germline ends.

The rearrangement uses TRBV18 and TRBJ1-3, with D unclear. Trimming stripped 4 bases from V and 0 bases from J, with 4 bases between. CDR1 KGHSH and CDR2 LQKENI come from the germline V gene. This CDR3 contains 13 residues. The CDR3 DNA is TGTGCCAGCTCACAGAGCTCTGGAAACACCATATATTTT. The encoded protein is CASSQSSGNTIYF.

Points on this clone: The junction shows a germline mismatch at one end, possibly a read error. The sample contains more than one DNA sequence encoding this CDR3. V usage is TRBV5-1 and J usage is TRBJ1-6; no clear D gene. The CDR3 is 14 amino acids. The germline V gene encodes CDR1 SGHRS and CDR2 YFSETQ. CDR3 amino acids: CASSPRGVEGPLHF. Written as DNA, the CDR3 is TGTGCCAGCAGCCCCCGGGGAGTTGAGGGACCCCTCCACTTT.

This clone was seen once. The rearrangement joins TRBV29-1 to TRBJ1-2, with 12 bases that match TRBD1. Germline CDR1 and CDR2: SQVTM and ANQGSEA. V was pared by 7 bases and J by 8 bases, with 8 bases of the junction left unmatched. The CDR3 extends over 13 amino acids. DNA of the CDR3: TGCAGCGATAGGGACAGGGGGCGCGGAGGCTACACCTTC. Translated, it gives CSDRDRGRGGYTF.